Shown below are 15 T cell receptor beta chains from a single sample sequenced in a study of control samples from healthy donors and cancer patients. The assay was immunoSEQ multiplex PCR, and TCRdb's table has in-frame clones only and misses some. The sample yields 21,000 or so clones, around 85% seen once. Sequencing was performed on PBMCs. These receptors originate from a man in his fifties or sixties with head and neck cancer.

V gene TRBV18 combines with J gene TRBJ1-1; TRBD1 might be the D (5 bases). The CDR3 length is 14 residues. Trimming took 6 bases from V and 4 from J, leaving 15 bases between them. Germline V gene sequence: CDR1 KGHSH, CDR2 LQKENI. The CDR3 region is CASSSGQGGTEAFF. The CDR3 DNA is TGTGCCAGCTCTTCGGGGCAGGGAGGCACTGAAGCTTTCTTT. Full variable domain (outside the CDR3, taken from reference TRBV18 and TRBJ1-1): NAGVMQNPRHLVRRRGQEARLRCSPMKGHSHVYWYRQLPEEGLKFMVYLQKENIIDESGMPKERFSAEFPKEGPSILRIQQVVRGDSAAYFCASSSGQGGTEAFFGQGTRLTVV.

This chain connects TRBV12-3 or TRBV12-4 to TRBJ1-4; no reliable D call. There are 13 residues in the CDR3. Trimming removed 6 bases at V and 4 bases at J, with 9 bases between. The CDR3 DNA follows: TGTGCCAGCAGCCTGGACCTTAATGAAAAACTGTTTTTT. This codes for CASSLDLNEKLFF.

The chain has TRBV3-1 (or the pseudogene TRBV3-2) and TRBJ1-2; D is unresolved. This CDR3 contains 15 residues. V was pared by 0 bases and J by 3 bases, with 11 bases between. Per the germline V gene, CDR1 is LGHDT and CDR2 is YNNKEL (reference sequence). The CDR3 here is CASSQDWAAYYGYTF. The CDR3 DNA follows: TGTGCCAGCAGCCAAGATTGGGCAGCCTACTATGGCTACACCTTC.

The chain links TRBV2 to TRBJ1-5; possibly TRBD1 for D (5 bases). V was cut by 4 bases and J by 4 bases, with 14 bases left in between. Germline CDR1 SNHLY, CDR2 FYNNEI. The CDR3 length is 15 residues. In DNA form, the CDR3 reads TGTGCCAGCAGTGTCTTCGGGGGTTCGAATCAGCCCCAGCATTTT. As protein: CASSVFGGSNQPQHF.

The chain links TRBV3-1 (or the pseudogene TRBV3-2) to TRBJ2-1, with TRBD2 as a possible D gene (6 bases). With 4 bases removed from V and 6 bases from J, the gap between germline ends came to 19 bases. The CDR3 totals 16 residues. The germline V gene encodes CDR1 LGHDT and CDR2 YNNKEL (reference sequence). The CDR3 sequence is CASSPPYRGMGNEQFF. The DNA of the CDR3 is TGTGCCAGCAGCCCTCCTTACCGCGGGATGGGCAATGAGCAGTTCTTC.

This chain connects TRBV5-1 to TRBJ2-5; the match to TRBD2 covers 8 bases. The CDR3 has 14 residues. Trimming removed 4 bases from V and 4 bases from J; junction bases left unmatched: 6. CDR1 is SGHRS, CDR2 YFSETQ, per germline. For the CDR3, the DNA is TGCGCCAGCAGCCCATTCGGGACTAGAGAGACCCAGTACTTC. Its protein product is CASSPFGTRETQYF.

This chain connects TRBV19 to TRBJ2-2, with D possibly matching TRBD2 (5 bases). Trimming pared 1 base from V and 1 base from J, leaving 7 bases between. Germline loops: CDR1 LNHDA, CDR2 SQIVND (reference sequence). This CDR3 is 15 amino acids long. As DNA, the CDR3 is TGTGCCAGTAGTATAGTCGGAGGGAACACCGGGGAGCTGTTTTTT. It codes for CASSIVGGNTGELFF. The full variable domain, in which reference TRBV19 and TRBJ2-2 provide the parts outside the CDR3, is DGGITQSPKYLFRKEGQNVTLSCEQNLNHDAMYWYRQDPGQGLRLIYYSQIVNDFQKGDIAEGYSVSREKKESFPLTVTSAQKNPTAFYLCASSIVGGNTGELFFGEGSRLTVL.

The chain combines TRBV7-8 with TRBJ2-5, with TRBD2 identical over 12 bases. CDR1 and CDR2 from the germline V gene are SGHVS and FQNEAQ. The CDR3 is made up of 15 amino acids. J gave up 1 base and V 5 bases, and 2 bases lay outside the gene matches. The CDR3 region is CASSLTSGGQETQYF. CDR3 sequence (DNA): TGTGCCAGCAGCCTGACTAGCGGGGGCCAAGAGACCCAGTACTTC. Drawing the rest from reference TRBV7-8 and TRBJ2-5, the complete variable domain is GAGVSQSPRYKVAKRGQDVALRCDPISGHVSLFWYQQALGQGPEFLTYFQNEAQLDKSGLPSDRFFAERPEGSVSTLKIQRTQQEDSAVYLCASSLTSGGQETQYFGPGTRLLVL.

The gene calls are TRBV6-1 and TRBJ1-5; D perhaps matches TRBD1 (5 bases). Trimming shortened V by 2 bases and J by 5 bases, and 22 bases separated the two germline ends. The germline V gene has CDR1 MNHNS and CDR2 SASEGT. The CDR3 extends over 18 amino acids. This CDR3 reads CASSEHVGGGIGDQPQHF. CDR3 nucleotides: TGTGCCAGCAGTGAACATGTGGGGGGAGGGATAGGGGATCAGCCCCAGCATTTT.

The J gene is TRBJ2-2, the V gene TRBV6-6; D call uncertain. V was pared by 3 bases and J by 6 bases, with 11 bases between. The germline V gene has CDR1 MNHNY and CDR2 SVGAGI (reference sequence). The CDR3 consists of 14 residues. Here the CDR3 DNA reads TGTGCCAGCAGTTATCCCCAACACGCCGGGGAGCTGTTTTTT. As protein: CASSYPQHAGELFF.

The J gene is TRBJ2-7, the V gene TRBV3-1 (or the pseudogene TRBV3-2); D unresolved. This CDR3 comprises 16 residues. The V end lost 0 bases, the J end lost 4 bases, and 16 bases lay between the germline ends. Per germline, CDR1 LGHDT and CDR2 YNNKEL (reference sequence). The CDR3 bases are TGTGCCAGCAGCCAAGACGTAGAACCCCATCCGTACGAGCAGTACGTC. This codes for CASSQDVEPHPYEQYV.

The chain couples TRBV7-8 to TRBJ2-5, with 15 nucleotides matching TRBD2. Per the germline V gene, CDR1 is SGHVS and CDR2 is FQNEAQ. J gave up 5 bases and V 5 bases, and 9 bases lay outside the gene matches. The CDR3 is 17 residues long. CDR3 sequence: CASSPRTSGRAEETQYF. The CDR3 coding sequence is TGTGCCAGCAGCCCCCGGACTAGCGGGAGGGCCGAGGAGACCCAGTACTTC.

The V and J genes are TRBV29-1 and TRBJ1-6; 7 bases fit TRBD1. CDR1 and CDR2 (germline): SQVTM, ANQGSEA. CDR3 length equals 12 residues. Trimming cost V 6 bases and J 8 bases; bases outside gene matches: 4. CDR3 loop: CSVRQGDSPLHF. DNA of the CDR3: TGCAGCGTCAGACAGGGTGATTCACCCCTCCACTTT.

V is TRBV6-5 and J is TRBJ1-1; the D is unclear. Trimming stripped 3 bases from V and 1 base from J, with 9 bases between. The germline CDR1 and CDR2 sequences are MNHEY and SVGAGI. CDR3 length: 14 residues. Written as DNA, the CDR3 is TGTGCCAGCAGTTATTACCAACAGAACACTGAAGCTTTCTTT. Its translation is CASSYYQQNTEAFF.

V is TRBV5-1 and J is TRBJ2-7, with TRBD2 matching over 7 bases. Per the germline V gene, CDR1 is SGHRS and CDR2 is YFSETQ. There are 15 residues in the CDR3. V was pared by 0 bases and J by 4 bases, with 7 bases of the junction left unmatched. The CDR3 region is CASSLDAGAWYEQYV. CDR3 DNA: TGCGCCAGCAGCTTGGACGCGGGAGCCTGGTACGAGCAGTACGTC.